This TCR beta chain was profiled in a study of beta chain features in type 1 diabetes. Findings and limits, study-wide: Whether TCRB rearrangement is influenced by HLA type went unresolved here.

TCRB transcripts that were expressed got sequenced, as all of the isolated RNA had been reverse transcribed. Profiled with immunoSEQ multiplex PCR; TCRdb holds only in-frame clones, not every one. Of around 280,000 clones listed, 8% are singletons. The CDR3 is 14 residues long. Germline lookup yields CDR1 SGHTA and CDR2 FQGNSA. The V and J ends lost 1 base and 6 bases respectively, with 11 bases between them. This clone was observed at least ten times. Its specificity is not known. The chain links TRBV7-2 to TRBJ2-3, with a possible D match to TRBD2 (5 bases). The receptor was derived from a young woman in good health. The sequencing sample was made of central memory CD4+ T cells from blood. In DNA form, the CDR3 reads TGTGCCAGCAGCTTAGTCCCACCGGGGGATACGCAGTATTTT. Its translation is CASSLVPPGDTQYF.